This is a list of T cell receptor beta chains from one sample in a study of beta chain features in type 1 diabetes. Only in-frame clones appear in the TCRdb table, and some are missing; sequencing was by immunoSEQ multiplex PCR. Of about 360,000 clones listed, 10% to 15% were seen once; the top ten hold more than 0.015%. Material: naive CD4+ T cells from blood. Receptors were obtained from a young man in good health. Each CDR3 is given with its conserved first and last residue. D genes are given only for firm matches. Clone size is not always given. Where it is, it says once, few, many or a class for expanded clones.

j_gene,v_gene,d_gene,abundance,CDR3aa,CDR3nt
TRBJ1-6,TRBV5-1,.,few,CASRARGSSNSPLHF,TGCGCCAGCAGGGCAAGGGGTTCGAGTAATTCACCCCTCCACTTT
TRBJ2-5,TRBV4-2,TRBD2,.,CASSQVGRESETQYF,TGTGCCAGCAGCCAAGTGGGGCGGGAGTCAGAGACCCAGTACTTC
TRBJ2-3,TRBV7-3,TRBD1,.,CASSARQGRSTDTQYF,TGTGCCAGCAGCGCCCGACAGGGCCGAAGCACAGATACGCAGTATTTT
TRBJ1-2,TRBV29-1,.,many,CSVELAGQGYTF,TGCAGCGTTGAGTTGGCAGGCCAAGGCTACACCTTC
TRBJ2-7,TRBV28,TRBD1,few,CASSRTDRAYEQYF,TGTGCCAGCAGTCGGACGGACAGGGCCTACGAGCAGTACTTC
TRBJ2-7,TRBV29-1,.,few,CSVGRQGSYEQYF,TGCAGCGTTGGGCGGCAGGGGAGCTACGAGCAGTACTTC
TRBJ2-1,TRBV11-3,TRBD2,few,CASSMGLALYNEQFF,TGTGCCAGCAGCATGGGACTAGCGCTCTACAATGAGCAGTTCTTC
TRBJ2-1,TRBV7-2,.,.,CASSSHQGLRKQFF,TGTGCCAGCAGCTCCCACCAGGGCCTTAGGAAGCAGTTCTTC
TRBJ2-5,TRBV2,.,.,CASSGTAAQETQYF,TGTGCCAGCAGTGGGACAGCAGCCCAAGAGACCCAGTACTTC
TRBJ2-4,TRBV5-4,.,.,CAAPTRIAKNIQYF,TGTGCCGCCCCGACAAGGATAGCCAAAAACATTCAGTACTTC
TRBJ2-6,TRBV29-1,.,many,CSAEGHNSGANVLTF,TGCAGCGCCGAGGGACACAACTCTGGGGCCAACGTCCTGACTTTC